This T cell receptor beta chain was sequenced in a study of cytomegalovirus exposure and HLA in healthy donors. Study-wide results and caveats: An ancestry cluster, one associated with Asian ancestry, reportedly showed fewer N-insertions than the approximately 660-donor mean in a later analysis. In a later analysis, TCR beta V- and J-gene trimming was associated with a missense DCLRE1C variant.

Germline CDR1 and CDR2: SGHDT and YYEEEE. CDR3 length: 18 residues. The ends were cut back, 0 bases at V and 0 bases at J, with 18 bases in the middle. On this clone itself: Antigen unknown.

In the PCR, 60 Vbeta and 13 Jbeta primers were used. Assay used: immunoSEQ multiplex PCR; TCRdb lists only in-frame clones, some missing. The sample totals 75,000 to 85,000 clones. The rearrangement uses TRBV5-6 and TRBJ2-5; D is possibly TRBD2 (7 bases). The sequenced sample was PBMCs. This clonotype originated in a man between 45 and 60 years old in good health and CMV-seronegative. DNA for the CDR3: TGTGCCAGCAGCTTGGTCCGGTGGGGGGGCCCGTACCAAGAGACCCAGTACTTC. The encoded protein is CASSLVRWGGPYQETQYF. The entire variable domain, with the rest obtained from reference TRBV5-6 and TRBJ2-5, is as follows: DAGVTQSPTHLIKTRGQQVTLRCSPKSGHDTVSWYQQALGQGPQFIFQYYEEEERQRGNFPDRFSGHQFPNYSSELNVNALLLGDSALYLCASSLVRWGGPYQETQYFGPGTRLLVL.